The TCR beta chain described here comes from a study of cytomegalovirus exposure and HLA in healthy donors. This clone has only one observation. The antigen remains unidentified. Unmatched junction bases numbered 13, after V lost 5 bases and J lost 4 bases. CDR1 and CDR2 from the germline V gene are SGDLS and YYNGEE. The CDR3 is 16 residues long. Produced via immunoSEQ multiplex PCR; TCRdb's table is partial and in-frame only. The data show 95,000 to 150,000 clones, 70% to 90% seen once. Study results and limitations: Within the 120 validation repertoires, first-cohort TCR clusters tended to co-occur, according to a later analysis.

This clonotype originated in a woman under 30 in good health and CMV-seronegative. The rearrangement uses TRBV9 and TRBJ2-3, with 7 bases aligning to TRBD2. The sample taken for sequencing was PBMCs. The CDR3 region is CASSKEWGGFSDTQYF. The CDR3, as DNA: TGTGCCAGCAGTAAGGAGTGGGGGGGTTTCTCAGATACGCAGTATTTT.